The sequence of this T cell receptor (beta chain) was determined in a study of CD8+ T cells in alopecia areata. Across the study: The authors grafted skin from approximately 6-13-month-old C3H/HeJ donors with spontaneous alopecia onto approximately 6-10-week-old female C3H/HeJ mice.

Reverse transcribed after extraction, RNA yielded cDNA as the sequencing template. Assay used: immunoSEQ multiplex PCR; TCRdb lists only in-frame clones, some missing. There are around 290,000 clones in the sample, none observed a single time. The study's findings and limits: Scalp repertoires also include resident alphabeta T cells from normal skin. Researchers reported that TCR sharing among patients proved less clear than in mice, possibly HLA-linked. Higher clonality and more expanded CD8+ clones appeared in lesional than normal scalp.

A sort of pooled cutaneous lymph node cells used CD4, CD8alpha, NKG2D, NKG2ACE and other stains. The CDR3 extends over 13 amino acids. The V segment lost 5 bases and the J segment 3 bases; nucleotides outside the gene matches: 3. In germline, CDR1 is FNHDT, CDR2 SITEND (reference sequence). This clone was seen more than once but under ten times. Its antigen is unidentified. Gene names refer to mouse genes. The read ends 4 residues before the CDR3 terminus; that terminus is restored from the germline J gene. Sequenced material: CD4+ T cells sorted from a lymph node. The source of this sequence is a C3H/HeJ mouse with alopecia areata. For the strain, the MHC haplotype given is H2-k. The chain couples TRBV19 to TRBJ2-7; 9 bases match TRBD1. The CDR3 reads CASSGDRDYEQYF. Partial CDR3 DNA: TGTGCCAGCAGCGGGGACAGGGACTAT.